Following are 28 T cell receptor beta chains from one sample sequenced in a study of blood T cells in healthy people across ages. The authors ran a second PCR of 7 to 11 cycles using a sample-barcoded 5' primer and a J-beta primer mix. TCRdb reprocessed the 5' RACE reads with MiXCR, giving one entry per CDR3 protein. The sample holds 1.5 million to 2 million distinct CDR3 sequences, around 48% seen once. The sample taken for sequencing was blood. These receptors all stem from a middle-aged woman in good health.

The V gene is TRBV6-2 or TRBV6-3, the J gene TRBJ2-1; D is possibly TRBD1 (5 bases). Germline CDR1 reads MNHEY; CDR2 reads SVGEGT. V was clipped by 3 bases and J by 13 bases, with 16 bases between them. The CDR3 totals 13 residues. The CDR3 loop reads CASSYDSKETQFF. DNA of the CDR3: TGTGCCAGCAGTTATGACAGCAAAGAGACCCAGTTCTTC.

V and J are TRBV5-1 and TRBJ2-7, with D possibly matching TRBD1 (6 bases). The CDR3 has 14 amino acids. CDR1 is SGHRS and CDR2 is YFSETQ in the germline V gene. With 1 base removed from V and 6 bases from J, the gap between germline ends came to 14 bases. Here the CDR3 DNA reads TGCGCCAGCAGCTTGAGTCAGGGGATTGGCGAGCAGTACTTC. This translates into CASSLSQGIGEQYF.

This chain connects TRBV7-9 to TRBJ2-7, with TRBD1 matching over 9 bases. CDR1 is SEHNR, CDR2 FQNEAQ, per germline (reference sequence). The CDR3 contains 14 residues. Germline trimming cut 5 bases from V and 6 bases from J; bases unmatched to any gene: 8. The CDR3 DNA is TGTGCCAGCAGCCGGACAGGGGCCGTCTCCGAGCAGTACTTC. It yields the protein CASSRTGAVSEQYF.

This clonotype was observed a handful of times. J is TRBJ2-3 and V is TRBV7-2, with TRBD2 matching over 7 bases. In germline, CDR1 is SGHTA, CDR2 FQGNSA. The CDR3 extends over 15 amino acids. V shed 5 bases and J 3 bases; nucleotides not matched to a gene: 8. DNA of the CDR3: TGTGCCAGCAGCACCAGACCGGGAGGTACAGATACGCAGTATTTT. Translating it yields CASSTRPGGTDTQYF.

The rearrangement uses TRBV6-5 and TRBJ1-5, with D unresolved. From germline, CDR1 is MNHEY and CDR2 SVGAGI. The CDR3 is made up of 14 amino acids. Between the trimmed V and J ends, which lost 9 bases and 2 bases, there was a span of 14 bases. DNA of the CDR3: TGTGCCAGTACACAGAACGGGGGCAATCAGCCCCAGCATTTT. Its protein is CASTQNGGNQPQHF.

This rearrangement joins TRBV20-1 to TRBJ2-3; TRBD2 matches 9 bases. Losses at the gene ends were 3 bases for V and 2 bases for J; bases not matched to a gene: 6. Germline V gene data show CDR1 as DFQATT and CDR2 as SNEGSKA (reference sequence). There are 15 residues in the CDR3. CDR3 sequence reads: CSARRAGGLTDTQYF. The CDR3 bases are TGCAGTGCTAGGAGAGCGGGGGGCCTCACAGATACGCAGTATTTT.

CDR3 sequence (DNA): TGTGCCAGTAGCCTGAGAACTACCTTCACAGATACGCAGTATTTT. Protein sequence: CASSLRTTFTDTQYF. The rearrangement joins TRBV19 to TRBJ2-3; no firm D call. CDR1 is LNHDA and CDR2 is SQIVND in the germline V gene (reference sequence). Trimming took off 6 bases at V and 2 bases at J, with 15 bases between the two ends. This CDR3 has 15 residues. The full variable domain, completed using reference TRBV19 and TRBJ2-3, is DGGITQSPKYLFRKEGQNVTLSCEQNLNHDAMYWYRQDPGQGLRLIYYSQIVNDFQKGDIAEGYSVSREKKESFPLTVTSAQKNPTAFYLCASSLRTTFTDTQYFGPGTRLTVL.

The J gene is TRBJ1-2, the V gene TRBV5-1; 10 nucleotides match TRBD1. This CDR3 contains 15 residues. Germline lookup yields CDR1 SGHRS and CDR2 YFSETQ. The V and J ends lost 3 bases and 3 bases, in that order; junction bases with no gene match: 5. The CDR3 is CASSSTGGEYYGYTF. The CDR3 nucleotides are TGCGCCAGCAGCTCGACAGGGGGCGAGTACTATGGCTACACCTTC.

In its sample, this clonotype was seen a few times. The chain joins TRBV6-5 to TRBJ2-5; 15 bases align to TRBD2. Germline V CDR1 and CDR2: MNHEY, SVGAGI. Trimming at V came to 0 bases and at J to 5 bases, leaving 7 bases not matched to a gene. The CDR3 consists of 18 residues. CDR3 nucleotide sequence: TGTGCCAGCAGTTACTCCGGGACTAGCGGGGGGACGGGGGAGACCCAGTACTTC. Residues: CASSYSGTSGGTGETQYF.

This clonotype was seen just once. This CDR3 is CASSLGQGAWGSNQPQHF. In nucleotides, the CDR3 is TGTGCCAGCAGTTTGGGACAGGGGGCATGGGGGAGCAATCAGCCCCAGCATTTT. The chain links TRBV12-3 or TRBV12-4 to TRBJ1-5; 12 positions agree with TRBD1. CDR3 size: 18 residues. The J segment lost 1 base and the V segment lost 3 bases, leaving 7 bases of the junction unmatched.

The J gene is TRBJ2-1, the V gene TRBV10-3; 9 positions match TRBD1. This CDR3 spans 16 amino acids. Germline loops: CDR1 ENHRY, CDR2 SYGVKD. The junction had 12 bases not matched to a gene; V was cut back by 7 bases and J by 5 bases. CDR3 amino acids: CAIKLSGTGNNNEQFF. CDR3 nucleotide sequence: TGTGCCATCAAGCTCTCCGGGACAGGGAATAACAATGAGCAGTTCTTC.

The sample holds a few counts of this clonotype. The V gene is TRBV28, the J gene TRBJ2-7; 11 nucleotides align to TRBD2. The CDR3 totals 17 residues. V lost 5 bases, J lost 4 bases, and 13 bases stayed unmatched. Per germline, CDR1 MDHEN and CDR2 SYDVKM. Here the CDR3 DNA reads TGTGCCAGCAGTCCACGGGGTAGCGGGGGGGCATCGTACGAGCAGTACTTC. Protein product: CASSPRGSGGASYEQYF.

This clonotype has more than one count but fewer than ten. This rearrangement joins TRBV4-1 to TRBJ2-5, with 8 nucleotides matching TRBD1. The CDR3 covers 16 residues. V shed 4 bases and J 6 bases; nucleotides not matched to a gene: 13. The germline V gene has CDR1 MGHRA and CDR2 YSYEKL. The CDR3 loop is CASSPPTRTGIQTQYF. The CDR3 bases are TGCGCCAGCAGCCCGCCTACCAGGACAGGGATCCAGACCCAGTACTTC.

This clonotype was detected only a few times. This chain uses TRBV20-1 with TRBJ2-7, with D hard to call. Between the trimmed V and J ends, which lost 5 bases and 2 bases, there was a span of 19 bases. Germline V gene lookup returns CDR1 DFQATT and CDR2 SNEGSKA (reference sequence). CDR3 length: 15 residues. The CDR3 DNA reads TGCAGTGCTCGCTGGAATAGCCGTCCTACCTACGAGCAGTACTTC. The encoded protein is CSARWNSRPTYEQYF.

The chain carries TRBV7-9 and TRBJ1-4; D is undetermined. Trimming shortened V by 5 bases and J by 8 bases, and 15 bases separated the two germline ends. This CDR3 comprises 14 residues. The V gene's germline CDR1 is SEHNR and CDR2 FQNEAQ (reference sequence). The CDR3 nucleotides read TGTGCCAGCAGCCCCGGAGGGCGGTCGGAAAAACTGTTTTTT. This codes for CASSPGGRSEKLFF.

This clonotype was seen more than once but under ten times. Here the CDR3 DNA reads TGTGCCATCAGTGATTGGGAGGGCTCCTACAATGAGCAGTTCTTC. Residues: CAISDWEGSYNEQFF. The rearrangement links TRBV10-3 to TRBJ2-1; TRBD2 matches 7 bases. The V gene's germline CDR1 is ENHRY and CDR2 SYGVKD. This CDR3 has 15 residues. J gave up 0 bases and V 3 bases, and 2 bases lay outside the gene matches.

This chain connects TRBV6-2 or TRBV6-3 to TRBJ1-5; no clear D. Trimming took off 5 bases at V and 4 bases at J, with 12 bases between the two ends. CDR3 size: 14 residues. Germline V gene data show CDR1 as MNHEY and CDR2 as SVGEGT. The CDR3 here is CASSHPAGNQPQHF. CDR3 in DNA: TGTGCCAGCAGTCACCCGGCAGGTAATCAGCCCCAGCATTTT.

The table lists this clonotype with a few counts. The J gene is TRBJ2-7, the V gene TRBV5-1, with TRBD1 as a possible D gene (6 bases). CDR1 and CDR2 from the germline V gene are SGHRS and YFSETQ. Trimming left V 9 bases short and J 3 bases short, with 13 bases between. CDR3 length: 12 amino acids. The CDR3 nucleotides read TGCGCCATCTTTGGACAGATCTACGAGCAGTACTTC. It encodes CAIFGQIYEQYF.

This chain connects TRBV5-5 to TRBJ2-1; maybe TRBD2 (5 bases). V was cut by 2 bases and J by 13 bases, with 22 bases left in between. Germline assignment: CDR1 SGHKS and CDR2 YYEKEE (reference sequence). This CDR3 is 15 amino acids long. CDR3 protein: CASSFVLAEVETQFF. The DNA for the CDR3 is TGTGCCAGCAGCTTCGTCCTAGCTGAGGTTGAGACCCAGTTCTTC.

The table lists this clonotype with a few counts. The V and J genes are TRBV6-2 or TRBV6-3 and TRBJ2-3, with D maybe TRBD2 (6 bases). V was shortened by 6 bases and J by 8 bases, with 18 bases between the two germline ends. CDR1 and CDR2 (germline): MNHEY, SVGEGT. The CDR3 covers 14 residues. CDR3 DNA: TGTGCCAGCAGCCTGGGGGGAGCTAGGGGTACGCAGTATTTT. Residues: CASSLGGARGTQYF.

This clonotype was counted a single time. The V and J genes are TRBV20-1 and TRBJ1-1; the D is unclear. This CDR3 contains 14 residues. Germline assignment: CDR1 DFQATT and CDR2 SNEGSKA (reference sequence). V lost 0 bases and J lost 1, with 9 bases in between. The CDR3 protein is CSAREAPSNTEAFF. CDR3 coding DNA: TGCAGTGCTAGAGAGGCACCATCGAACACTGAAGCTTTCTTT.

V gene TRBV6-5 combines with J gene TRBJ2-3, with TRBD2 identical over 15 bases. Germline loops: CDR1 MNHEY, CDR2 SVGAGI. V gave up 0 bases and J gave up 2 bases; unmatched junction bases: 3. The CDR3 loop spans 18 amino acids. In nucleotides, the CDR3 is TGTGCCAGCAGTTACTCTGGACTAGCGGGGGGGTTCACAGATACGCAGTATTTT. This sequence encodes CASSYSGLAGGFTDTQYF.

This clonotype was seen more than once but under ten times. V is TRBV6-2 or TRBV6-3 and J is TRBJ2-4; D is perhaps TRBD1 or TRBD2 (5 bases each). The DNA end favors TRBJ2-7, so the J call may be wrong. CDR3 length: 14 residues. Germline values: CDR1 MNHEY, CDR2 SVGEGT. The CDR3 sequence: CASSFGTSAYEQYF. The CDR3 DNA sequence: TGTGCCAGCAGTTTCGGGACCTCCGCCTACGAGCAGTACTTC.

This clonotype has a handful of counts. The J gene is TRBJ2-1, the V gene TRBV4-3, with D perhaps TRBD1 or TRBD2 (5 bases each). This CDR3 contains 14 residues. The germline CDR1 and CDR2 sequences are LGHNA and YSLEER. Trimming shortened V by 5 bases and J by 5 bases, and 13 bases separated the two germline ends. The DNA of the CDR3 is TGCGCCAGCAGCGGACCGGGACCTAACAATGAGCAGTTCTTC. Translating it yields CASSGPGPNNEQFF.

This clonotype has just a few counts. The rearrangement links TRBV29-1 to TRBJ1-2, with D maybe TRBD1 (5 bases). Trimming took off 8 bases at V and 3 bases at J, with 10 bases between the two ends. The CDR3 is 11 residues long. From germline, CDR1 is SQVTM and CDR2 ANQGSEA. The CDR3 nucleotides are TGCAGCTTGGGGGGGGACTATGGCTACACCTTC. Translating it yields CSLGGDYGYTF.

This clonotype appeared many times. V usage is TRBV5-1 and J usage is TRBJ2-4; D is possibly TRBD1 (5 bases). V lost 1 base and J 5 bases, leaving 10 bases between the germline ends. The CDR3 spans 14 residues. Germline loops: CDR1 SGHRS, CDR2 YFSETQ. CDR3 sequence (DNA): TGCGCCAGCAGCTTGAGGCAGGGTGAAAACATTCAGTACTTC. Amino acids: CASSLRQGENIQYF.

A few counts support this clonotype. The J gene is TRBJ2-7, the V gene TRBV10-3; 10 bases are shared with TRBD1. Germline CDR1 and CDR2: ENHRY and SYGVKD. Unmatched junction bases numbered 5, after V lost 10 bases and J lost 2 bases. The CDR3 runs to 13 residues. The CDR3 region is CATGGTGAYEQYF. The CDR3 region has the DNA TGTGCCACGGGGGGGACAGGGGCCTACGAGCAGTACTTC.

The chain uses TRBV3-1 and TRBJ2-1, with a possible D match to TRBD1 (6 bases). The CDR3 runs to 16 residues. The V gene lost 0 bases and the J gene lost 4 bases, with 13 bases spanning the gap. Per germline, CDR1 LGHDT and CDR2 YNNKEL (reference sequence). CDR3 loop: CASSQDLATGYNEQFF. In DNA, the CDR3 is TGTGCCAGCAGCCAAGACTTGGCGACAGGATACAATGAGCAGTTCTTC.